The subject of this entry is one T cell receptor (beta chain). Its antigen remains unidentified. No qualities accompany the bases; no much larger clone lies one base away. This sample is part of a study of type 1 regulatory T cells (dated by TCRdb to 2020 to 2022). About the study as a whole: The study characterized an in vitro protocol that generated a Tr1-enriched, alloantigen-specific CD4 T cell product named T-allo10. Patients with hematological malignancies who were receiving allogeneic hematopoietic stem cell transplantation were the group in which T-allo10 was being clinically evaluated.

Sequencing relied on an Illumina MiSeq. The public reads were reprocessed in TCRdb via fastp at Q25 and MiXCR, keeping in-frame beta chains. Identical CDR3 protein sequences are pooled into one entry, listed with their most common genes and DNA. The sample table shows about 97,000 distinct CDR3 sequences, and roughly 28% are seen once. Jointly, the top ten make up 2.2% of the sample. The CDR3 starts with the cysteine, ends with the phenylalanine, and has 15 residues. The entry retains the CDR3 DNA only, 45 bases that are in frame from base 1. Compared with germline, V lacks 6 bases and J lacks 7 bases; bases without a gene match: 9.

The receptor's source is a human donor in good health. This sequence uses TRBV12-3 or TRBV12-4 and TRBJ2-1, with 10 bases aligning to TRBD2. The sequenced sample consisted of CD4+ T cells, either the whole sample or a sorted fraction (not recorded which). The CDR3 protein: CASSASAGGLNEQFF. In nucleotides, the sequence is TGTGCCAGCAGCGCCTCAGCGGGAGGGCTGAATGAGCAGTTCTTC.